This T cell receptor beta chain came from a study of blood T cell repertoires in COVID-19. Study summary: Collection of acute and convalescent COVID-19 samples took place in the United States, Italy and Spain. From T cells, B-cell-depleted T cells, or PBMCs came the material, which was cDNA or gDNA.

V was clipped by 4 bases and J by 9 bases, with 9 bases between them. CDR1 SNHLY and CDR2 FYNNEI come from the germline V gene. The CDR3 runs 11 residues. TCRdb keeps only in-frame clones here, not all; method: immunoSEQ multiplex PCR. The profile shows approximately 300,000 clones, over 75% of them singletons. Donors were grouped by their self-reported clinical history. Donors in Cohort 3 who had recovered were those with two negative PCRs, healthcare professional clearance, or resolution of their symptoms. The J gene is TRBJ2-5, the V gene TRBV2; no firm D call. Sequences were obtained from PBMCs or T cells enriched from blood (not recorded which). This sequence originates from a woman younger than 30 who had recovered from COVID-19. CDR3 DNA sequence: TGTGCCAGCAGTGTTCCGGCGGCCCAGTACTTC. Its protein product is CASSVPAAQYF.